The 28 T cell receptor beta chains presented below share a single source sample, sequenced in a study of blood T cells in healthy people across ages. Through a sample-barcoded 5' primer and a J-beta primer mix, a second PCR was run for roughly 6 to 12 cycles. TCRdb reanalysed the 5' RACE reads using MiXCR and keeps one entry per CDR3 protein. The repertoire has hundreds of thousands of distinct CDR3 sequences, approximately 60% of them found once; the top ten carry more than 25%. The material sequenced was blood. All receptors come from a man in his forties in good health.

The chain couples TRBV6-1 to TRBJ1-2, with 10 bases identical to TRBD1. Germline V lookup: CDR1 MNHNS, CDR2 SASEGT. Germline trimming cut 0 bases from V and 0 bases from J; bases unmatched to any gene: 4. The CDR3 consists of 17 residues. The CDR3 DNA reads as TGTGCCAGCAGTGAAGCGACAGGGGGCGAAACTAACTATGGCTACACCTTC. It translates to CASSEATGGETNYGYTF.

V is TRBV5-5 and J is TRBJ2-7; D is possibly TRBD1 (6 bases). Trimming removed 2 bases from V and 7 bases from J, with 16 bases in between. Germline CDR1 is SGHKS and CDR2 is YYEKEE (reference sequence). This CDR3 is built from 14 residues. The CDR3 reads CASSLSGVEREQYF. For the CDR3, the DNA is TGTGCCAGCAGCTTATCAGGGGTGGAGAGGGAGCAGTACTTC.

This clonotype turned up a few times. The V call is TRBV10-3, the J call TRBJ2-5; D remains ambiguous. V gave up 5 bases and J gave up 5 bases, with 15 bases separating them. Germline V gene sequence: CDR1 ENHRY, CDR2 SYGVKD. This CDR3 contains 14 residues. CDR3: CAISLQGPGETQYF. CDR3 DNA: TGTGCCATCAGTCTACAAGGACCCGGGGAGACCCAGTACTTC.

This chain connects TRBV20-1 to TRBJ1-4; D gene uncertain. Trimming took 2 bases from V and 5 from J, leaving 12 bases between them. This CDR3 spans 14 amino acids. In germline, CDR1 is DFQATT, CDR2 SNEGSKA (reference sequence). The CDR3 spells CSARQLGRNEKLFF. Here the CDR3 DNA reads TGCAGTGCTAGACAATTAGGCCGCAATGAAAAACTGTTTTTT.

The table lists this clonotype with a few counts. The V and J genes are TRBV7-2 and TRBJ1-1; D remains unclear. Trimming left V 2 bases short and J 3 bases short, with 7 bases between. The CDR3 contains 13 residues. Germline CDR1 reads SGHTA; CDR2 reads FQGNSA. CDR3 coding DNA: TGTGCCAGCAGCTTAAACAAATACACTGAAGCTTTCTTT. Residues: CASSLNKYTEAFF.

The chain employs TRBV30 and TRBJ2-7, with D tentatively TRBD1 or TRBD2 (6 bases each). Germline-derived CDR1 and CDR2 are GTSNPN and SVGIG (reference sequence). The V end lost 0 bases, the J end lost 6 bases, and 12 bases lay between the germline ends. The CDR3 length is 13 residues. CDR3 protein: CAWSVEKGGEQYF. The CDR3 nucleotides are TGTGCCTGGAGTGTCGAGAAGGGGGGCGAGCAGTACTTC. Full variable domain (remainder filled in from reference TRBV30 and TRBJ2-7): SQTIHQWPATLVQPVGSPLSLECTVEGTSNPNLYWYRQAAGRGLQLLFYSVGIGQISSEVPQNLSASRPQDRQFILSSKKLLLSDSGFYLCAWSVEKGGEQYFGPGTRLTVT.

The sample holds one count of this clonotype. The chain combines TRBV6-5 with TRBJ1-6, with a weak D call TRBD1 (6 bases). The CDR3 loop spans 16 amino acids. The V and J ends lost 5 bases and 0 bases respectively, with 11 bases between them. Germline CDR1 reads MNHEY; CDR2 reads SVGAGI. The DNA for the CDR3 is TGTGCCAGCAGTCACCGGGACACCTCCTATAATTCACCCCTCCACTTT. It encodes CASSHRDTSYNSPLHF.

The V call is TRBV7-2, the J call TRBJ2-7; a weak D match, TRBD1 (5 bases). The CDR3 contains 16 residues. V lost 2 bases and J 0 bases, leaving 14 bases between the germline ends. The V gene's germline CDR1 is SGHTA and CDR2 FQGNSA. The CDR3 sequence: CASSLRGGPTSYEQYF. Written as DNA, the CDR3 is TGTGCCAGCAGCTTAAGGGGTGGGCCTACCTCCTACGAGCAGTACTTC.

This clonotype was detected ten times or more. CDR3 region: CASSSQRQETQYF. The CDR3 bases are TGTGCCAGCAGCTCCCAACGGCAAGAGACCCAGTACTTC. The rearrangement joins TRBV7-2 to TRBJ2-5, with no clear D. The germline gives CDR1 SGHTA, CDR2 FQGNSA. The CDR3 consists of 13 residues. Deletions cut 4 bases from V and 2 bases from J, with 8 bases between.

This clonotype was seen just once. The rearrangement joins TRBV10-3 to TRBJ2-3; D is ambiguous. There are 12 residues in the CDR3. The germline V gene encodes CDR1 ENHRY and CDR2 SYGVKD. Trimming took off 6 bases at V and 4 bases at J, with 8 bases between the two ends. The CDR3 region is CAISRLPDTQYF. CDR3 DNA: TGTGCCATCAGCCGACTCCCAGATACGCAGTATTTT.

This clonotype was detected once. V usage is TRBV6-1 and J usage is TRBJ2-1, with 11 bases that match TRBD2. The CDR3 length is 16 residues. V trimming: 6 bases; J trimming: 5 bases; junction bases outside the gene matches: 9. Germline V gives CDR1 MNHNS, CDR2 SASEGT. CDR3: CASRRTSGGLNNEQFF. The DNA for the CDR3 is TGTGCCAGCAGGCGTACTAGCGGGGGCCTGAACAATGAGCAGTTCTTC.

The V and J genes are TRBV15 and TRBJ2-3; 10 positions agree with TRBD1. This CDR3 spans 18 amino acids. CDR1 and CDR2 (germline): LNHNV, YYDKDF (reference sequence). J lost 3 bases, V lost 5 bases, and 14 bases had no gene match. CDR3 DNA: TGTGCCACCAGCGGGGGACAGGGGAAGGTATTGGGGACAGATACGCAGTATTTT. It translates to CATSGGQGKVLGTDTQYF.

The chain recombines TRBV24-1 with TRBJ1-6; a possible D gene is TRBD1 (5 bases). This CDR3 has 15 amino acids. Per germline, CDR1 KGHDR and CDR2 SFDVKD. With 7 bases removed from V and 6 bases from J, the gap between germline ends came to 15 bases. This CDR3 is CATRTESGLNSPLHF. The CDR3 DNA reads as TGTGCCACCAGGACAGAGTCCGGACTTAATTCACCCCTCCACTTT.

The chain combines TRBV7-3 with TRBJ2-6; D is unresolved. Germline-derived CDR1 and CDR2 are SGHTA and FQGTGA. The CDR3 has 19 residues. Trimming took off 2 bases at V and 5 bases at J, with 22 bases between the two ends. The CDR3 DNA reads TGTGCCAGCAGCTTATATCACGGCCCGGAAACTTCAAGGGCCAACGTCCTGACTTTC. Protein: CASSLYHGPETSRANVLTF. Using reference TRBV7-3 and TRBJ2-6 for the parts outside the CDR3, the full variable domain is GAGVSQTPSNKVTEKGKYVELRCDPISGHTALYWYRQSLGQGPEFLIYFQGTGAADDSGLPNDRFFAVRPEGSVSTLKIQRTERGDSAVYLCASSLYHGPETSRANVLTFGAGSRLTVL.

V usage is TRBV7-2 and J usage is TRBJ2-7; 11 bases line up with TRBD2. There are 16 residues in the CDR3. Germline-derived CDR1 and CDR2 are SGHTA and FQGNSA. Trimming removed 2 bases from V and 3 bases from J; junction bases left unmatched: 6. The DNA for the CDR3 is TGTGCCAGCAGCTTATCGGGGCTAGCGGGAGGCTACGAGCAGTACTTC. Translation gives CASSLSGLAGGYEQYF.

This clonotype showed up just a few times. The chain uses TRBV29-1 and TRBJ2-2, with 8 bases that match TRBD1. Looked up from germline, CDR1 is SQVTM and CDR2 is ANQGSEA. There are 15 residues in the CDR3. Losses at the gene ends were 5 bases for V and 4 bases for J; bases not matched to a gene: 9. This chain's CDR3 is CSVRSGGGLTGELFF. The CDR3 nucleotides read TGCAGCGTTCGGTCAGGGGGCGGACTCACCGGGGAGCTGTTTTTT.

This chain links TRBV6-2 or TRBV6-3 with TRBJ2-7, with TRBD1 matching over 9 bases. Per germline, CDR1 MNHEY and CDR2 SVGEGT. The CDR3 totals 17 residues. Trimming removed 0 bases from V and 0 bases from J; junction bases left unmatched: 6. CDR3 DNA: TGTGCCAGCAGTTACTCGAGGGACAGGGCAAGCTCCTACGAGCAGTACTTC. It is translated as CASSYSRDRASSYEQYF.

A few counts support this clonotype. The CDR3 DNA sequence: TGCAGCGTCAGAGGGTGGGATGTAGCGGGAGGACTCTACGAGCAGTACTTC. It codes for CSVRGWDVAGGLYEQYF. The chain joins TRBV29-1 to TRBJ2-7; 10 bases map to TRBD2. Trimming cost V 6 bases and J 3 bases; bases outside gene matches: 17. CDR1 SQVTM and CDR2 ANQGSEA come from the germline V gene. The CDR3 covers 17 residues.

This clonotype was seen more than once but under ten times. The chain links TRBV11-2 to TRBJ2-3; D may be TRBD2 (6 bases). Germline-derived CDR1 and CDR2 are SGHAT and FQNNGV. The CDR3 has 13 residues. Trimming shortened V by 5 bases and J by 6 bases, and 12 bases separated the two germline ends. CDR3 DNA sequence: TGTGCCAGCAGCCGCGGGGTTTCCGATACGCAGTATTTT. This gives the protein CASSRGVSDTQYF.

CDR3 region: CASSPNQDPGGNQPQHF. CDR3 sequence (DNA): TGTGCCAGCTCACCTAACCAAGATCCCGGGGGAAATCAGCCCCAGCATTTT. The chain employs TRBV18 and TRBJ1-5, with a weak D call TRBD1 (5 bases). Germline V gene lookup returns CDR1 KGHSH and CDR2 LQKENI. Between the trimmed V and J ends, which lost 3 bases and 4 bases, there was a span of 19 bases. CDR3 length: 17 amino acids.

This sequence joins TRBV6-6 and TRBJ2-7; 9 bases fit TRBD1. Germline loops: CDR1 MNHNY, CDR2 SVGAGI (reference sequence). The CDR3 extends over 14 amino acids. After removal of 6 bases from V and 5 bases from J, the junction contained 8 bases not matched to a gene. The CDR3: CASRGGQGAHEQYF. The CDR3 DNA sequence: TGTGCCAGCAGAGGGGGACAGGGAGCCCACGAGCAGTACTTC.

This clonotype has only one observation. The junction does not match germline at one end; this may be a read error. This chain connects TRBV7-9 to TRBJ2-1; the D call may be TRBD1 or TRBD2 (5 bases each). This CDR3 contains 15 residues. Germline-derived CDR1 and CDR2 are SEHNR and FQNEAQ (reference sequence). In DNA form, the CDR3 reads TGTGCCAGCAGCTTGAGGGGCAGCTCCTACAAGGAGCAGTTCTTC. Protein sequence: CASSLRGSSYKEQFF.

This rearrangement joins TRBV18 to TRBJ2-4; D may be TRBD2 (6 bases). The DNA end lines up better with TRBJ2-7; the J call may be wrong. CDR1 KGHSH and CDR2 LQKENI come from the germline V gene. This CDR3 spans 15 amino acids. DNA for the CDR3: TGTGCCAGCTCACCATCCGGCGGGGAAGGCTACGAGCAGTACTTC. It is translated as CASSPSGGEGYEQYF.

The rearrangement links TRBV20-1 to TRBJ2-7; D is ambiguous. The V gene's germline CDR1 is DFQATT and CDR2 SNEGSKA (reference sequence). This CDR3 is built from 13 residues. Between the trimmed V and J ends, which lost 3 bases and 3 bases, there was a span of 12 bases. CDR3 amino acids: CSASGRKDYEQYF. CDR3 DNA sequence: TGCAGTGCTAGTGGCAGGAAGGACTACGAGCAGTACTTC.

This clonotype was observed a few times. The V gene is TRBV7-2, the J gene TRBJ2-3; D remains unclear. CDR3 length: 14 amino acids. Germline lookup yields CDR1 SGHTA and CDR2 FQGNSA. Trimming left V 5 bases short and J 2 bases short, with 11 bases between. CDR3 in amino acids: CASSPTEITDTQYF. The CDR3 DNA reads as TGTGCCAGCAGCCCCACGGAGATCACAGATACGCAGTATTTT.

This clonotype was detected a few times. The chain couples TRBV28 to TRBJ2-6; tentative D call: TRBD1 (5 bases). V was pared by 6 bases and J by 0 bases, with 12 bases between. Germline V gene data show CDR1 as MDHEN and CDR2 as SYDVKM. The CDR3 runs 16 residues. CDR3 sequence: CASRGTDSSGANVLTF. The CDR3 DNA reads as TGTGCCAGCAGAGGTACAGACAGCTCTGGGGCCAACGTCCTGACTTTC.

The chain couples TRBV4-2 to TRBJ2-7, with D perhaps matching TRBD2 (6 bases). Trimming stripped 5 bases from V and 3 bases from J, with 20 bases between. The CDR3 is 16 amino acids. Germline V lookup: CDR1 LGHNA, CDR2 YNFKEQ. CDR3 protein: CASSKPGGGDIYEQYF. In nucleotides, the CDR3 is TGTGCCAGCAGCAAACCCGGCGGAGGGGATATCTACGAGCAGTACTTC.

J is TRBJ2-4 and V is TRBV20-1, with D unresolved. Between the trimmed V and J ends, which lost 1 base and 7 bases, there was a span of 11 bases. The CDR3 spans 13 residues. CDR1 DFQATT and CDR2 SNEGSKA come from the germline V gene (reference sequence). Here the CDR3 reads CSARGAAENIQYF. The CDR3 DNA sequence: TGCAGTGCTAGAGGCGCAGCTGAGAACATTCAGTACTTC.